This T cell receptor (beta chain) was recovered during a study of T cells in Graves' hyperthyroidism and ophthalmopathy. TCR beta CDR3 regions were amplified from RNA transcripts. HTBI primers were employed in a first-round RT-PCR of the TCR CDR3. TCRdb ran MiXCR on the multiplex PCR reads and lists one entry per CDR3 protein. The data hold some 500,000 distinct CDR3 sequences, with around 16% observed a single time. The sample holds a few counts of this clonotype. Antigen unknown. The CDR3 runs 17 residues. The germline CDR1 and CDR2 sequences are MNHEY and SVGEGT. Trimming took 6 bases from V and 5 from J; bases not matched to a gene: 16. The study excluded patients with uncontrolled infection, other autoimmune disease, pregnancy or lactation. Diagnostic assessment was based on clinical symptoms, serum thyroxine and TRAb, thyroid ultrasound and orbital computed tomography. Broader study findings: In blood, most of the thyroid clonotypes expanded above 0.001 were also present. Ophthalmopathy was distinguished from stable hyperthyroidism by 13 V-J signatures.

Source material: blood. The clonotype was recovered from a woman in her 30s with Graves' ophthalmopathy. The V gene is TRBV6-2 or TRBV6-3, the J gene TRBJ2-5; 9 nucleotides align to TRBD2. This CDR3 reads CASSTDSGTSFSETQYF. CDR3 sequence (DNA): TGTGCCAGCAGCACAGACTCCGGGACTAGCTTTTCCGAGACCCAGTACTTC.